This is a list of T cell receptor beta chains from one sample in a study of identical twins. TCRdb re-called the 5' RACE reads with MiXCR, one entry per CDR3 protein. The repertoire includes about 1.7 million distinct CDR3 sequences, less than 35% of them detected once, and approximately 0.25% sits in the top ten. Sequenced input: cord blood. The receptor set was obtained from a newborn girl in good health. The CDR3 runs from the conserved cysteine through the conserved F or W. Fields, in order: clone size, V gene, J gene, D gene, CDR3 DNA, CDR3 protein. D genes are given only for firm matches. Expanded clones are given a class, and other clones once, few, many or no size at all.

>NA|TRBV4-2|TRBJ2-3|TRBD2
TGTGCCAGCAGCCAAGATAGCGGGAGTCGCACAGATACGCAGTATTTT
CASSQDSGSRTDTQYF
>NA|TRBV20-1|TRBJ2-7|NA
TGCAGGGCTAGCTCTTACGAGCAGTACTTC
CRASSYEQYF
>few|TRBV20-1|TRBJ2-1|NA
TGCAGTGCTAGAGGCGCCGGGGGTCGCAAGTTCTTC
CSARGAGGRKFF
>NA|TRBV5-1|TRBJ2-3|TRBD2
TGCGCCAGCAGCAGCGAGGGAGCGGGGGCGGATACGCAGTATTTT
CASSSEGAGADTQYF
>NA|TRBV2|TRBJ2-7|NA
TGTGCCAGCGGAGGGCCTCCCAACTACGAGCAGTACTTC
CASGGPPNYEQYF
>few|TRBV27|TRBJ2-2|NA
TGTGCCAGCAGTTTCAACAGGGCCGGGGAGCTGTTTTTT
CASSFNRAGELFF
>NA|TRBV25-1|TRBJ2-7|TRBD1
TGTGCCAGCAGTGATATTGGGACAGGGGAGTACGAGCAGTACTTC
CASSDIGTGEYEQYF
>NA|TRBV28|TRBJ1-5|NA
TGTGCCAGCAGTTCCCCTAAAATTTATAGCAATCAGCCCCAGCATTTT
CASSSPKIYSNQPQHF
>NA|TRBV10-3|TRBJ2-7|TRBD2
TGTGCCATCAGTGACCCCCTAGCGGGGGATACCTACGAGCAGTACTTC
CAISDPLAGDTYEQYF
>few|TRBV14|TRBJ2-1|NA
TGTGCCAGCAGCCTTGTTGGAGGTTGGGATGAGCAGTTCTTC
CASSLVGGWDEQFF
>NA|TRBV4-1|TRBJ2-6|TRBD2
TGCGCCAGCAGCCATGATGAAGGGACTAGGGGGTCTGGGGCCAACGTCCTGACTTTC
CASSHDEGTRGSGANVLTF
>NA|TRBV5-1|TRBJ2-7|TRBD2
TGCGCCAGCAGCTTGGGGGACATAGGGACTAGCGGGTCCTTCTACGAGCAGTACTTC
CASSLGDIGTSGSFYEQYF
>NA|TRBV20-1|TRBJ2-7|NA
TGCAGTGCTAGAGATGACGCGGCAGGCTACGAGCAGTACTTC
CSARDDAAGYEQYF
>NA|TRBV28|TRBJ1-4|NA
TGTGCCAGCACGTTAGCGGCCAGCTATAATGAAAAACTGTTTTTT
CASTLAASYNEKLFF
>NA|TRBV2|TRBJ1-5|NA
TGTGCCAGCAAAGACATGGATAGCAATCAGCCCCAGCATTTT
CASKDMDSNQPQHF
>NA|TRBV2|TRBJ2-2|TRBD2
TGTGCCAGCAGTTTACGACTAGCGGGGGGGCCATACACCGGGGAGCTGTTTTTT
CASSLRLAGGPYTGELFF
>NA|TRBV29-1|TRBJ2-1|TRBD2
TGCAGCGTTGAGGCGGGACTAGTGAACAATGAGCAGTTCTTC
CSVEAGLVNNEQFF
>few|TRBV5-1|TRBJ2-3|NA
TGCGCCAGCAGCTTGGCACCCGCTAGCAAAAGCACAGATACGCAGTATTTT
CASSLAPASKSTDTQYF
>NA|TRBV3-1|TRBJ2-1|NA
TGTGCCAGCAGCCACCGGGGGGCCGTGGTCCTCGATGAGCAGTTCTTC
CASSHRGAVVLDEQFF
>NA|TRBV7-2|TRBJ2-3|TRBD2
TGTGCCAGCAGCCCTGTGGGACTAGCGGACACAGATACGCAGTATTTT
CASSPVGLADTDTQYF
>few|TRBV3-1|TRBJ1-6|NA
TGTGCCAGCAGCCCAATGACAGGAACCTTTTCACCCCTCCACTTT
CASSPMTGTFSPLHF
>NA|TRBV7-2|TRBJ2-6|NA
TGTGCCAGCGGCTTACAGGAAGCTGGGGCCAACGTCCTGACTTTC
CASGLQEAGANVLTF
>NA|TRBV27|TRBJ1-1|NA
TGTGCCAGCAGTTATTGGGGTGGCAACACTGATGCTTTCTTT
CASSYWGGNTDAFF
>NA|TRBV20-1|TRBJ1-5|NA
TGCAGTGCTGCTAACGACAGCGGCAATCAGCCCCAGCATTTT
CSAANDSGNQPQHF
>NA|TRBV20-1|TRBJ1-1|NA
TGCAGTGCCCTAAATCATTTCGGGGGGAAAGCTTTCTTT
CSALNHFGGKAFF
>NA|TRBV6-6|TRBJ2-4|NA
TGTGCCAGCAGTTACTCAGTTCTTTCGGGTGAAAACATTCAGTACTTC
CASSYSVLSGENIQYF
>NA|TRBV29-1|TRBJ1-1|NA
TGCAGCGTCGGACAGTATCGGAACACTGAAGCTTTCTTT
CSVGQYRNTEAFF
>few|TRBV20-1|TRBJ2-1|TRBD2
TGCAGTGCTAGTTACCTGGGACTAACCTACAATGAGCAGTTCTTC
CSASYLGLTYNEQFF
>NA|TRBV5-8|TRBJ1-2|NA
TGTGCCAGCAGCTTGGCCGGGGGGACTACTAACTATGGCTACACCTTC
CASSLAGGTTNYGYTF
>few|TRBV5-1|TRBJ2-1|TRBD2
TGCGCCAGCAGCTTAGCCGGGACTAGCTATGCGAATGAGCAGTTCTTC
CASSLAGTSYANEQFF
>NA|TRBV20-1|TRBJ2-7|NA
TGCAGTGCTATTGGCTCGGGAGCCTTGGCCTACGAGCAGTACTTC
CSAIGSGALAYEQYF
>few|TRBV5-6|TRBJ1-2|TRBD1
TGTGCCAGCAGCTTGGCCCGCAGGGGGCTAGGTGGCTACACCTTC
CASSLARRGLGGYTF
>NA|TRBV20-1|TRBJ2-3|TRBD2
TGCAGTGCTAGGGGGACTAGCCGCGCAGATACGCAGTATTTT
CSARGTSRADTQYF
>NA|TRBV29-1|TRBJ2-1|TRBD1
TGCAGCGTTGAAGGGGACAGGCGGAATGGGCAGTTCTTC
CSVEGDRRNGQFF
>NA|TRBV6-1|TRBJ1-2|TRBD1
TGTGCCAGCAGGGAACAGGGGGCCAAGTATGGCTACACCTTC
CASREQGAKYGYTF
>few|TRBV27|TRBJ1-2|NA
TGTGCCAGCAGTTCCCTCACCGAAGTCAGGGGTAACTATGGCTACACCTTC
CASSSLTEVRGNYGYTF